This TCR beta chain was observed in a study of T cell responses to AZD1222 COVID-19 vaccine. Study observations and caveats: Of the AZD1222 recipients, only five or six were seropositive at baseline. There were repertoire samples only from the period after the peak T cell response. The span of vaccine-associated CD4 TCRs extended across spike, with dominance at 160-218 and 743-854. The donor group comprised mostly white British people and more females; the analysis possibly underestimated clonal diversity.

On this clone: Its antigen is not known.

The repertoire was sequenced with immunoSEQ multiplex PCR; TCRdb's copy has only in-frame clones and lacks some. Among 100,000 to 120,000 clones listed, more than 70% were seen once. The CDR3 loop spans 17 amino acids. V was trimmed by 0 bases and J by 5 bases, leaving 17 bases between them. Germline V gene data show CDR1 as LGHNA and CDR2 as YNFKEQ. This specimen consisted of peripheral blood, obtained on day 0 of MenACWY control vaccination. J is TRBJ2-1 and V is TRBV4-2, with D maybe TRBD2 (6 bases). The TCR comes from an adult in good health. In nucleotides, the CDR3 is TGTGCCAGCAGCCAAGATCCCCGGGGGAGCGCAAACAATGAGCAGTTCTTC. Residues: CASSQDPRGSANNEQFF.